What follows are 14 T cell receptor beta chains derived from one specimen sequenced in a study of Graves' ophthalmopathy and Graves' hyperthyroidism. Amplification targeted the TCR beta CDR3 regions, with RNA transcripts as the source material. Investigators did first-round RT-PCR with HTBI primers, then second-round multiplex PCR. TCRdb ran MiXCR on the multiplex PCR reads and lists one entry per CDR3 protein. The data show about 480,000 distinct CDR3 sequences, 13% to 15% seen once. The sample comprised blood. The receptors were sampled from a woman in her twenties or thirties with Graves' ophthalmopathy.

This clonotype was picked up many times. V is TRBV5-1 and J is TRBJ2-7; 11 nucleotides line up with TRBD2. V was clipped by 1 base and J by 2 bases; unmatched bases: 5. The CDR3 covers 16 residues. Germline loops: CDR1 SGHRS, CDR2 YFSETQ. In nucleotides, the CDR3 is TGCGCCAGCAGCTTGACTAGCGGGGGATTCCCCTACGAGCAGTACTTC. It yields the protein CASSLTSGGFPYEQYF.

This clonotype showed up many times. One base away lies a much larger clone, so this may be a sequencing read error. The chain uses TRBV6-2 or TRBV6-3 and TRBJ1-1; unclear D gene. V gave up 4 bases and J gave up 0 bases, with 6 bases separating them. Germline V gene lookup returns CDR1 MNHEY and CDR2 SVGEGT. The CDR3 totals 13 residues. The DNA for the CDR3 is TGTGCCAGCAGTTTCCAGATGAACACTGAAGCTTTCTTT. It specifies CASSFQMNTEAFF.

The sample holds many counts of this clonotype. An end of the junction does not agree with germline; a read error may underlie this. The chain carries TRBV6-4 and TRBJ1-2, with a weak D call TRBD1 (6 bases). The CDR3 consists of 16 residues. The germline CDR1 and CDR2 sequences are MRHNA and SNTAGT. The CDR3 here is CASSDSVGAYALGYAF. CDR3 in DNA: TGTGCCAGCAGTGACTCGGTGGGGGCGTATGCTCTTGGCTACGCCTTC.

To note about this clonotype: Sequence at one end of the junction differs from germline and may be a read error. J is TRBJ2-5 and V is TRBV6-2 or TRBV6-3, with D unclear. Looked up from germline, CDR1 is MNHEY and CDR2 is SVGEGT. The CDR3 is made up of 13 amino acids. The CDR3 protein is CATEVVTEDTQYF. The DNA for the CDR3 is TGTGCCACCGAGGTAGTTACAGAAGATACCCAGTACTTC.

This clonotype was detected a few times. The rearrangement joins TRBV20-1 to TRBJ2-5; 12 bases agree with TRBD2. The V gene end was trimmed by 1 base and the J gene end by 4 bases; junction bases not matched to a gene: 1. Germline lookup yields CDR1 DFQATT and CDR2 SNEGSKA (reference sequence). The CDR3 spans 14 residues. The CDR3: CSARGTSGTETQYF. CDR3 coding DNA: TGCAGTGCTAGAGGGACTAGCGGGACAGAGACCCAGTACTTC.

This clonotype was detected many times. The V call is TRBV6-5, the J call TRBJ1-1; D possibly corresponds to TRBD1 (5 bases). This CDR3 has 14 residues. The germline gives CDR1 MNHEY, CDR2 SVGAGI. The ends were cut back, 2 bases at V and 3 bases at J, with 10 bases in the middle. The CDR3 nucleotides read TGTGCCAGCAGTTACCGGGACCCTCACACTGAAGCTTTCTTT. It yields the protein CASSYRDPHTEAFF.

This clonotype was counted at least ten times. The chain carries TRBV12-3 or TRBV12-4 and TRBJ1-1; D call uncertain. This CDR3 contains 11 residues. The V and J ends lost 5 bases and 12 bases respectively, with 13 bases between them. This CDR3 reads CASSASGRTFF. The CDR3 region has the DNA TGTGCCAGCAGTGCGAGCGGGAGAACTTTCTTT.

Ten or more counts support this clonotype. The chain is built from TRBV28 and TRBJ2-5; 9 bases match TRBD2. The length of the CDR3 is 16 residues. Trimming took 1 base from V and 4 from J; bases not matched to a gene: 7. Germline lookup yields CDR1 MDHEN and CDR2 SYDVKM. The CDR3 reads CASSLYPAGGGETQYF. As DNA, the CDR3 is TGTGCCAGCAGTTTATATCCAGCGGGAGGAGGAGAGACCCAGTACTTC. Full variable domain (missing parts from reference TRBV28 and TRBJ2-5): DVKVTQSSRYLVKRTGEKVFLECVQDMDHENMFWYRQDPGLGLRLIYFSYDVKMKEKGDIPEGYSVSREKKERFSLILESASTNQTSMYLCASSLYPAGGGETQYFGPGTRLLVL.

The table lists this clonotype with many counts. This rearrangement joins TRBV10-2 to TRBJ2-2, with D possibly TRBD1 on 5 matching bases. Trimming cost V 6 bases and J 0 bases, with 11 bases left between them. There are 15 residues in the CDR3. CDR1 is WSHSY and CDR2 is SAAADI in the germline V gene. For the CDR3, the DNA is TGCGCCAGCAGAAGCGACAGAACGAACACCGGGGAGCTGTTTTTT. This sequence encodes CASRSDRTNTGELFF.

This chain links TRBV19 with TRBJ1-5; 11 bases are shared with TRBD1. The CDR3 covers 17 residues. After removal of 5 bases from V and 1 base from J, the junction contained 7 bases not matched to a gene. The germline gives CDR1 LNHDA, CDR2 SQIVND (reference sequence). The CDR3 DNA follows: TGTGCCAGTAGTCCCTGGACAGGGGGCGTAAGCAATCAGCCCCAGCATTTT. Translation gives CASSPWTGGVSNQPQHF.

At least ten counts were recorded for this clonotype. The chain carries TRBV29-1 and TRBJ2-7; D remains unclear. Trimming stripped 1 base from V and 4 bases from J, with 14 bases between. The CDR3 is made up of 14 amino acids. Germline V gene lookup returns CDR1 SQVTM and CDR2 ANQGSEA. CDR3 protein: CSVEVMSPGYEQYF. The DNA of the CDR3 is TGCAGCGTTGAAGTCATGTCCCCTGGATACGAGCAGTACTTC.

Of note for this clonotype: A much bigger clone sits one base away, suggesting this may be a read error. A read error is likely, as this CDR3 ends without the conserved phenylalanine or tryptophan. The chain uses TRBV11-2 and TRBJ1-2; 7 positions match TRBD1. The V gene end was trimmed by 5 bases and the J gene end by 3 bases; junction bases not matched to a gene: 12. This CDR3 region has 16 residues. CDR1 and CDR2 from the germline V gene are SGHAT and FQNNGV. Here the CDR3 reads CASSQGEGQRYYGYTV. DNA of the CDR3: TGTGCCAGCAGCCAGGGGGAGGGACAGCGGTACTATGGCTACACCGTC.

This clonotype was seen many times. The chain recombines TRBV27 with TRBJ1-2; D remains unclear. The CDR3 runs 16 residues. Trimming removed 3 bases at V and 2 bases at J, with 16 bases between. In germline, CDR1 is MNHEY, CDR2 SMNVEV (reference sequence). As DNA, the CDR3 is TGTGCCAGCAGTTTTGTGGGTTTCCCGTACAACTATGGCTACACCTTC. Amino acids: CASSFVGFPYNYGYTF.

The table lists this clonotype with many counts. This rearrangement joins TRBV20-1 to TRBJ1-1; 9 bases fit TRBD1. V lost 0 bases and J lost 4; bases outside the gene matches: 3. CDR3 length equals 14 residues. The germline V gene encodes CDR1 DFQATT and CDR2 SNEGSKA (reference sequence). The CDR3 sequence is CSARDWDRATEAFF. DNA for the CDR3: TGCAGTGCTAGAGATTGGGACAGGGCCACTGAAGCTTTCTTT.